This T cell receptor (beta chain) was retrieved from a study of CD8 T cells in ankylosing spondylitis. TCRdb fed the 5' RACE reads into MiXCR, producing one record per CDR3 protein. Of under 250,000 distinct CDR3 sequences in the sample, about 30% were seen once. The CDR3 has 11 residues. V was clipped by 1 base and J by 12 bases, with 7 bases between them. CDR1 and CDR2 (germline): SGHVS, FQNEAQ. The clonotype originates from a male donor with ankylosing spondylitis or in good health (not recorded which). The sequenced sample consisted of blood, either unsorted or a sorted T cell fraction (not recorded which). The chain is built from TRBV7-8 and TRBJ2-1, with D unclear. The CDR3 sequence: CASSLEFLQFF. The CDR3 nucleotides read TGTGCCAGCAGCTTAGAATTTCTGCAGTTCTTC.